These T cell receptor beta chains were read from a single sample in a study of cytomegalovirus exposure and HLA in healthy donors. Assay: immunoSEQ multiplex PCR; the TCRdb copy retains only in-frame clones and omits some. Of 210,000 or so clones listed, 60% to 85% are singletons. Sequenced sample: PBMCs. The receptors originated from a man aged 40-50 years in good health and CMV-seronegative. The CDR3 runs from the conserved cysteine through the conserved F or W. The D gene is left open where the match is weak. Some rows mark clone size as missing; the rest say once, few, many or name a class of expanded clone.

>TRBV9|TRBJ1-4|-|TRBD1
CASSEAGGSNEKLFF
TGTGCCAGCAGCGAGGCAGGGGGGTCTAATGAAAAACTGTTTTTT
>TRBV7-2|TRBJ2-3|-|-
CASQQRFTDTQYF
TGTGCCAGCCAGCAGCGGTTCACAGATACGCAGTATTTT
>TRBV4-1|TRBJ2-1|-|-
CASSQVRNSYNEQFF
TGCGCCAGCAGCCAAGTGCGGAACTCTTACAATGAGCAGTTCTTC
>TRBV30|TRBJ1-3|once|TRBD1
CAWGGQVYSGNTIYF
TGTGCCTGGGGTGGACAGGTCTACTCTGGAAACACCATATATTTT
>TRBV19|TRBJ2-2|-|-
CASNEGGELFF
TGTGCCAGTAATGAGGGCGGGGAGCTGTTTTTT
>TRBV7-2|TRBJ1-1|-|-
CASSFTGMNTEAFF
TGTGCCAGCAGCTTCACAGGTATGAACACTGAAGCTTTCTTT
>TRBV30|TRBJ2-1|-|TRBD2
CAWGLAGAYNEQFF
TGTGCCTGGGGACTAGCGGGGGCCTACAATGAGCAGTTCTTC
>TRBV13|TRBJ2-2|-|-
CASSTGNTGELFF
TGTGCCAGCTCGACAGGGAACACCGGGGAGCTGTTTTTT
>TRBV5-1|TRBJ2-5|-|-
CASSRPEDRETQYF
TGCGCCAGCAGCCGTCCGGAGGACCGAGAGACCCAGTACTTC
>TRBV6-5|TRBJ2-5|-|-
CASSSLPTTYETQYF
TGTGCCAGCAGTTCACTACCGACCACCTATGAGACCCAGTACTTC
>TRBV4-1|TRBJ2-3|once|TRBD1
CASSQGQDTDTQYF
TGCGCCAGCAGCCAGGGACAGGACACAGATACGCAGTATTTT
>TRBV29-1|TRBJ2-1|few|-
CSVLPAGLVVVFF
TGCAGCGTTCTCCCGGCGGGACTGGTCGTGGTCTTCTTC
>TRBV5-1|TRBJ2-7|-|-
CASSWPSGGVGYEQYF
TGCGCCAGCAGCTGGCCCTCCGGGGGAGTTGGCTACGAGCAGTACTTC
>TRBV19|TRBJ1-6|-|-
CASTSQGSPLHF
TGTGCCAGTACCTCTCAGGGGTCACCCCTCCACTTT
>TRBV30|TRBJ1-2|-|-
CAWSVNIGGYTF
TGTGCCTGGAGTGTAAATATCGGGGGCTACACCTTC
>TRBV30|TRBJ2-1|-|TRBD2
CAWRSIAGVGSYNEQFF
TGTGCCTGGAGATCTATAGCGGGAGTCGGGTCCTACAATGAGCAGTTCTTC
>TRBV6-6|TRBJ2-1|-|-
CASSLQEGSSYNEQFF
TGTGCCAGCAGTCTTCAGGAGGGCAGCTCCTACAATGAGCAGTTCTTC
>TRBV9|TRBJ1-3|-|-
CASSPTVAGNTIYF
TGTGCCAGCAGCCCGACAGTTGCTGGAAACACCATATATTTT
>TRBV28|TRBJ2-4|once|TRBD1
CASSSGQGKNIQYF
TGTGCCAGCAGTTCCGGACAGGGGAAAAACATTCAGTACTTC
>TRBV19|TRBJ1-2|-|TRBD1
CASTLPDRSGHGYTF
TGTGCCAGTACCCTCCCGGACAGGTCGGGGCATGGCTACACCTTC
>TRBV5-1|TRBJ2-3|-|-
CASSPHRGTDTQYF
TGCGCCAGCAGCCCTCACCGGGGGACAGATACGCAGTATTTT
>TRBV27|TRBJ2-3|-|TRBD2
CASSLGLAGGPFNTQYF
TGTGCCAGCAGTCTAGGACTAGCGGGAGGCCCGTTCAATACGCAGTATTTT
>TRBV28|TRBJ1-1|-|-
CASGQTDSPRIEAFF
TGTGCCAGCGGGCAAACGGACAGCCCTAGAATTGAAGCTTTCTTT
>TRBV19|TRBJ1-5|-|-
CASSMIGVLQPQHF
TGTGCCAGTAGTATGATAGGGGTACTGCAGCCCCAGCATTTT
>TRBV30|TRBJ2-7|few|-
CAWSIGNRDEQYF
TGTGCCTGGAGTATTGGAAACAGGGACGAGCAGTACTTC
>TRBV19|TRBJ2-3|-|TRBD1
CASTQGQGTGTQYF
TGTGCCAGTACCCAGGGACAGGGCACAGGGACGCAGTATTTT
>TRBV14|TRBJ1-1|-|-
CASSQTGWTEAFF
TGTGCCAGCAGCCAAACGGGATGGACTGAAGCTTTCTTT
>TRBV7-9|TRBJ2-5|-|TRBD2
CASSPIRSGQETQYF
TGTGCCAGCAGCCCAATCCGTAGCGGGCAAGAGACCCAGTACTTC
>TRBV7-7|TRBJ2-2|-|-
CASSPGLRGGGELFF
TGTGCCAGCAGTCCCGGGCTCAGGGGTGGCGGGGAGCTGTTTTTT